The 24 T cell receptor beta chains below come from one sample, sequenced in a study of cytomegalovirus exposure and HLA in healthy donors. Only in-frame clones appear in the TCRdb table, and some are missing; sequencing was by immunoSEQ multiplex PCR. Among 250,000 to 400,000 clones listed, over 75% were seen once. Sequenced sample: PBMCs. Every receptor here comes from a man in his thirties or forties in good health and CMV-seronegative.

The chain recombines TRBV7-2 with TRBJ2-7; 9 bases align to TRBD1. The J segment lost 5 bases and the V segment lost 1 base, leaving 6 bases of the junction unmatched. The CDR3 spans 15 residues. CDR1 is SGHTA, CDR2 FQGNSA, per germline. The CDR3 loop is CASSLEGQGFNEQYF. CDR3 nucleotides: TGTGCCAGCAGCTTAGAGGGACAGGGATTCAACGAGCAGTACTTC. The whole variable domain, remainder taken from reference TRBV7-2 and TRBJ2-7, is GAGVSQSPSNKVTEKGKDVELRCDPISGHTALYWYRQSLGQGLEFLIYFQGNSAPDKSGLPSDRFSAERTGGSVSTLTIQRTQQEDSAVYLCASSLEGQGFNEQYFGPGTRLTVT.

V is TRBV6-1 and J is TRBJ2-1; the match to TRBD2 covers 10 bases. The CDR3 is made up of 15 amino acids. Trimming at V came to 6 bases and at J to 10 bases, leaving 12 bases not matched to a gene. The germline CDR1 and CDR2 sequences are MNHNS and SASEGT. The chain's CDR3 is CASRERTSGRQEQFF. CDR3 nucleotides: TGTGCCAGCAGGGAAAGGACTAGCGGACGCCAAGAGCAGTTCTTC.

CDR3 loop: CASSRGLDVSDTQYF. CDR3 DNA sequence: TGCGCCAGCAGCCGCGGACTAGACGTCTCAGATACGCAGTATTTT. The chain carries TRBV4-1 and TRBJ2-3, with 7 bases matching TRBD2. CDR3 length: 15 residues. Germline loops: CDR1 MGHRA, CDR2 YSYEKL. V shed 4 bases and J 4 bases; nucleotides not matched to a gene: 8.

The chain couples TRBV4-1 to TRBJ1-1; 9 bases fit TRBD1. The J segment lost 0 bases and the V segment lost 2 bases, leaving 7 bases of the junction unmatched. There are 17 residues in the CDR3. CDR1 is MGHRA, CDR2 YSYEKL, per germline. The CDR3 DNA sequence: TGCGCCAGCAGCCAAATTGCCGGACAGGGGTTGAACACTGAAGCTTTCTTT. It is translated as CASSQIAGQGLNTEAFF.

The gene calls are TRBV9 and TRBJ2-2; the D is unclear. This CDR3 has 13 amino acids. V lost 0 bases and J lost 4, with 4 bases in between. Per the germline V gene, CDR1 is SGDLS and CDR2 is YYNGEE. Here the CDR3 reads CASSVVATGELFF. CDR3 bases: TGTGCCAGCAGCGTAGTAGCCACCGGGGAGCTGTTTTTT.

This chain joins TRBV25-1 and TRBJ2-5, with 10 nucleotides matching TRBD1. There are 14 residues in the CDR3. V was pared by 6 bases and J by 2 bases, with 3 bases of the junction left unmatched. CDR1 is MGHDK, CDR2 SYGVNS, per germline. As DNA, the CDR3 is TGTGCCAGCAGCCGGACAGGGGGGCAAGAGACCCAGTACTTC. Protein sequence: CASSRTGGQETQYF.

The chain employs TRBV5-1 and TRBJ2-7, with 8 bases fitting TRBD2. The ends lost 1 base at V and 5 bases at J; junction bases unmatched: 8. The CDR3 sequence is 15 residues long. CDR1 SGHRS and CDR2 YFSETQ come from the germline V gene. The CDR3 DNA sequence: TGCGCCAGCAGCTTGTCCCGACTAGCGTTCGACGAGCAGTACTTC. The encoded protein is CASSLSRLAFDEQYF.

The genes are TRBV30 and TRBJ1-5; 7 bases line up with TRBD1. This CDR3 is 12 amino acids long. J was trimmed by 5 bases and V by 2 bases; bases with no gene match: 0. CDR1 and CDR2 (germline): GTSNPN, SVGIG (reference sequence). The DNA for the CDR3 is TGTGCCTGGAGTACAGGGGATCAGCCCCAGCATTTT. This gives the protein CAWSTGDQPQHF.

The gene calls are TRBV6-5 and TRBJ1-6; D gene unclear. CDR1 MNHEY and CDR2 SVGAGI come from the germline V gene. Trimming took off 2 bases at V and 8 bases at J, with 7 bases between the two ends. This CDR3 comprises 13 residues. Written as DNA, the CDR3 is TGTGCCAGCAGTTACGACGGGGATTCACCCCTCCACTTT. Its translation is CASSYDGDSPLHF.

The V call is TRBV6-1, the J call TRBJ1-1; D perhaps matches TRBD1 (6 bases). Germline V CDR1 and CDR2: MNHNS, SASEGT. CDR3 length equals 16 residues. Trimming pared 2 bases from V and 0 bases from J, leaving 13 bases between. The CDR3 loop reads CASSEIGQRMNTEAFF. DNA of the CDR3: TGTGCCAGCAGTGAAATTGGACAGAGAATGAACACTGAAGCTTTCTTT.

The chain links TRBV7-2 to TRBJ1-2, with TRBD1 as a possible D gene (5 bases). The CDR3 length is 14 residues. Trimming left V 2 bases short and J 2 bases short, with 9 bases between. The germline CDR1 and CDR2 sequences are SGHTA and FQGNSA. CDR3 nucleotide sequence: TGTGCCAGCAGCTTACGGGGGGAGAACTATGGCTACACCTTC. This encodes CASSLRGENYGYTF. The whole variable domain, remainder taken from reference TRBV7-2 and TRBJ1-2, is GAGVSQSPSNKVTEKGKDVELRCDPISGHTALYWYRQSLGQGLEFLIYFQGNSAPDKSGLPSDRFSAERTGGSVSTLTIQRTQQEDSAVYLCASSLRGENYGYTFGSGTRLTVV.

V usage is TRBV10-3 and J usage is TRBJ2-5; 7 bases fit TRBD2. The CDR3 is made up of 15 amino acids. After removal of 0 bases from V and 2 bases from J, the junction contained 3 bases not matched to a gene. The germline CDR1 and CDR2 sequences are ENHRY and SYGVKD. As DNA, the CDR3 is TGTGCCATCAGTGAGTCGAAGCGGGGACAAGAGACCCAGTACTTC. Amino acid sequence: CAISESKRGQETQYF.

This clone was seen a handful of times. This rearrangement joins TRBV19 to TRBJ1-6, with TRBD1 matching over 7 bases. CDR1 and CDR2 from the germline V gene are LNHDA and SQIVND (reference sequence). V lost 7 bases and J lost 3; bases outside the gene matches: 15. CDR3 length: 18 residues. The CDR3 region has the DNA TGTGCCAGTAACGGAGGCCGGACAGGCGTCAGCTATAATTCACCCCTCCACTTT. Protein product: CASNGGRTGVSYNSPLHF.

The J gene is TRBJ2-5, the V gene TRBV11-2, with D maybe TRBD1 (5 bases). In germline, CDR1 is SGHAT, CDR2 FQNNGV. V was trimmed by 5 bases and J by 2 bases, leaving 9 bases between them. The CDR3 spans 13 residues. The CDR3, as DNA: TGTGCCAGCAGCAACCGACAGCAAGAGACCCAGTACTTC. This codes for CASSNRQQETQYF.

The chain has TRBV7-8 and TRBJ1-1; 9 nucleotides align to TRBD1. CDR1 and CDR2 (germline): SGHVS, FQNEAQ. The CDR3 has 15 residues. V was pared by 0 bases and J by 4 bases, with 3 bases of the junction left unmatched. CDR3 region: CASSLAGTGTTEAFF. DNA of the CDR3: TGTGCCAGCAGCTTAGCTGGGACAGGGACCACTGAAGCTTTCTTT.

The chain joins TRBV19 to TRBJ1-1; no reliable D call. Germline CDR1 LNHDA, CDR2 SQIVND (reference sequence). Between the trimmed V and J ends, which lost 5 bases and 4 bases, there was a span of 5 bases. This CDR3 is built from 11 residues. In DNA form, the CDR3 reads TGTGCCAGTAGTCGTCCCACTGAAGCTTTCTTT. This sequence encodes CASSRPTEAFF.

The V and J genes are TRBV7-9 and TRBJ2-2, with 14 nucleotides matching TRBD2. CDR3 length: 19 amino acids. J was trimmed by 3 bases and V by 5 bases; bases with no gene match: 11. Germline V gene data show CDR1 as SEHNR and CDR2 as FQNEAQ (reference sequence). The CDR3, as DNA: TGTGCCAGCAGCGAACTTAGGGGACTAGCGGGGGACCACACCGGGGAGCTGTTTTTT. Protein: CASSELRGLAGDHTGELFF.

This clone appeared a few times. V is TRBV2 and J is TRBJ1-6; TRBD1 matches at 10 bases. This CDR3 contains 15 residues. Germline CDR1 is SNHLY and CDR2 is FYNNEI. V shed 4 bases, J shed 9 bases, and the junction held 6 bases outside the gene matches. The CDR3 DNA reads TGTGCCAGCAGTGTTGACAGGGGGCCGAGTTCACCCCTCCACTTT. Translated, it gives CASSVDRGPSSPLHF.

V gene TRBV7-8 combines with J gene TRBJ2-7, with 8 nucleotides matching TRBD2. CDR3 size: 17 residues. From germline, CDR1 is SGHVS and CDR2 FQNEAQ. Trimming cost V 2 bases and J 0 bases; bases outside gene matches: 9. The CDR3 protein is CASSLFLAGRSSYEQYF. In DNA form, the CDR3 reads TGTGCCAGCAGCTTATTCTTAGCGGGGCGGAGCTCCTACGAGCAGTACTTC.

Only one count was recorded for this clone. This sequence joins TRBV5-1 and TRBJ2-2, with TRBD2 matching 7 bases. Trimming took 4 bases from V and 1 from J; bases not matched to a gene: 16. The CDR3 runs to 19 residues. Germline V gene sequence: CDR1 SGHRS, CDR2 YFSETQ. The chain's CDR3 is CASSPSAPGLAENTGELFF. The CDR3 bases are TGCGCCAGCAGCCCCTCGGCCCCTGGGCTAGCGGAGAACACCGGGGAGCTGTTTTTT.

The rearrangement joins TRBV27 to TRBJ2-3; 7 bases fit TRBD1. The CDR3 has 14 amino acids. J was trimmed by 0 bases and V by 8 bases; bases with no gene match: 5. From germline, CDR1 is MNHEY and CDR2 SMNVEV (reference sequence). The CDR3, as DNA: TGTGCCAGCGGGGAGACAGGGAGCACAGATACGCAGTATTTT. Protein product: CASGETGSTDTQYF.

The CDR3 region has the DNA TGTGCCAGCAACAGAGGACTTCTTCAGGACGAGCAGTACTTC. Its protein product is CASNRGLLQDEQYF. This chain links TRBV2 with TRBJ2-7; TRBD2 might be the D (5 bases). The germline V gene has CDR1 SNHLY and CDR2 FYNNEI. Trimming took off 7 bases at V and 5 bases at J, with 18 bases between the two ends. The CDR3 totals 14 residues.

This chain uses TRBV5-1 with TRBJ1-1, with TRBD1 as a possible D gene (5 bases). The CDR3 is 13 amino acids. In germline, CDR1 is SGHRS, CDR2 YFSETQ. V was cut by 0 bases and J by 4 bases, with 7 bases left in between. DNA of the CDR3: TGCGCCAGCAGCTTGGTAGACAGCACTGAAGCTTTCTTT. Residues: CASSLVDSTEAFF.

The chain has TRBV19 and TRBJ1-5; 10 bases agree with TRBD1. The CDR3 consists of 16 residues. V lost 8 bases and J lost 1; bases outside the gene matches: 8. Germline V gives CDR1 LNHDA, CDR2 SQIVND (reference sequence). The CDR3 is CASRDRGLGSNQPQHF. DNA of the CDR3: TGTGCCAGTCGTGACAGGGGGCTAGGGAGCAATCAGCCCCAGCATTTT. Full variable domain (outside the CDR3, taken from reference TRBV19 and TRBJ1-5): DGGITQSPKYLFRKEGQNVTLSCEQNLNHDAMYWYRQDPGQGLRLIYYSQIVNDFQKGDIAEGYSVSREKKESFPLTVTSAQKNPTAFYLCASRDRGLGSNQPQHFGDGTRLSIL.